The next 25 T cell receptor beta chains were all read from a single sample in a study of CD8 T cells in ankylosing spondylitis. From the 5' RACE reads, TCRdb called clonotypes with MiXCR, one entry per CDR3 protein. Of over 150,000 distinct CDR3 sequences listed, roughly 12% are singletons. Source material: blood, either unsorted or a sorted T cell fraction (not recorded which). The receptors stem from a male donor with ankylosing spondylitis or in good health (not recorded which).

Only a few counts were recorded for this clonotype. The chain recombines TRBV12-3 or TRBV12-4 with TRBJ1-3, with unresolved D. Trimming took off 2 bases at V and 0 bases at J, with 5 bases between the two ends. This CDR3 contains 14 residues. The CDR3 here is CASSLTSSGNTIYF. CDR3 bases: TGTGCCAGCAGTTTAACGAGCTCTGGAAACACCATATATTTT.

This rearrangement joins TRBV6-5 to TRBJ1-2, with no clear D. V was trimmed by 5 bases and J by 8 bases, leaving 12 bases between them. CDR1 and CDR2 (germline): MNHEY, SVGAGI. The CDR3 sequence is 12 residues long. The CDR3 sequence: CASSPQGSGYTF. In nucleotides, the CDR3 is TGTGCCAGCAGTCCCCAAGGTTCCGGCTACACCTTC.

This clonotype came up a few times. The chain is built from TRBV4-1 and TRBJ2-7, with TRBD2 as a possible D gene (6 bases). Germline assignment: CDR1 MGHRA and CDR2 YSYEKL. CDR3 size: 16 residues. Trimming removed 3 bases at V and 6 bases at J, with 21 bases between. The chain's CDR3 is CASSHPKAGLTGEQYF. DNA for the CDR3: TGCGCCAGCAGCCATCCAAAGGCAGGACTAACGGGCGAGCAGTACTTC.

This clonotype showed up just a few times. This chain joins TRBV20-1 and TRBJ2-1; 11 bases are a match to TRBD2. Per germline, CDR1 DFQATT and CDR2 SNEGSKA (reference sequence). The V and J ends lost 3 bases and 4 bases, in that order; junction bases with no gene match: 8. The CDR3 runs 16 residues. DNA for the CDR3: TGCAGTGCTAGCGCCTTGACTAGCGGGGTTTACAATGAGCAGTTCTTC. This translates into CSASALTSGVYNEQFF.

CDR3 residues: CASSLLAGVFHGYTF. The CDR3 DNA sequence: TGTGCCAGCAGCTTATTGGCAGGGGTGTTTCATGGCTACACCTTC. The chain recombines TRBV11-2 with TRBJ1-2; a possible D gene is TRBD1 (6 bases). From germline, CDR1 is SGHAT and CDR2 FQNNGV. The V and J ends lost 2 bases and 6 bases respectively, with 16 bases between them. This CDR3 spans 15 amino acids. Drawing the rest from reference TRBV11-2 and TRBJ1-2, the complete variable domain is EAGVAQSPRYKIIEKRQSVAFWCNPISGHATLYWYQQILGQGPKLLIQFQNNGVVDDSQLPKDRFSAERLKGVDSTLKIQPAKLEDSAVYLCASSLLAGVFHGYTFGSGTRLTVV.

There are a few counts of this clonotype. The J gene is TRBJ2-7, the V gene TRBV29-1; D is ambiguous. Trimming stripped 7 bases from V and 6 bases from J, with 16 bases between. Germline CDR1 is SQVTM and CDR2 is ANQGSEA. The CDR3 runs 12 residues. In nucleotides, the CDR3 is TGCAGCGCCACCCTGGAAGGGCCCGAGCAGTACTTC. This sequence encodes CSATLEGPEQYF.

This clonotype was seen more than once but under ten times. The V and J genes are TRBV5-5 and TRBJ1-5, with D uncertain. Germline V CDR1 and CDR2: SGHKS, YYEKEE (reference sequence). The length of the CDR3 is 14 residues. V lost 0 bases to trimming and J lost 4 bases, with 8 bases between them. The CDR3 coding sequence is TGTGCCAGCAGCTTGGACCACGGAAATCAGCCCCAGCATTTT. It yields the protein CASSLDHGNQPQHF.

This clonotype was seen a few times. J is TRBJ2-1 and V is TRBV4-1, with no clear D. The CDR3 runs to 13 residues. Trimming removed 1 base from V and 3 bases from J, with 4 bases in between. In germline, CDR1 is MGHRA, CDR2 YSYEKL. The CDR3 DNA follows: TGCGCCAGCAGCCAAGTAATCTACAATGAGCAGTTCTTC. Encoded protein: CASSQVIYNEQFF.

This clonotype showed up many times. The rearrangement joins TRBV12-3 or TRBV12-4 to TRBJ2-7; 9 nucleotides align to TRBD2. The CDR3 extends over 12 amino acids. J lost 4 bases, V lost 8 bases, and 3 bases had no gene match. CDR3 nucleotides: TGTGCCAGCTCGACTAGCGGTTACGAGCAGTACTTC. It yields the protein CASSTSGYEQYF.

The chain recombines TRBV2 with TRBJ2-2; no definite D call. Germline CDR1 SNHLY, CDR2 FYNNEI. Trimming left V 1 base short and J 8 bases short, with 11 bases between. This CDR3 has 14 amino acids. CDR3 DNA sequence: TGTGCCAGCAGTGAAGGCCTACAGTCAGGGGAGCTGTTTTTT. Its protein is CASSEGLQSGELFF.

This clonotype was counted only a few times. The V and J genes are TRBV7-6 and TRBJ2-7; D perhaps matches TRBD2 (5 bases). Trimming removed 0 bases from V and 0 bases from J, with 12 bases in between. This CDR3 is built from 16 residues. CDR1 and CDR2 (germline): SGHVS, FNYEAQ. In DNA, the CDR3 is TGTGCCAGCAGCTTAGCCCCCAGCGGTAGCTCCTACGAGCAGTACTTC. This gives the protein CASSLAPSGSSYEQYF.

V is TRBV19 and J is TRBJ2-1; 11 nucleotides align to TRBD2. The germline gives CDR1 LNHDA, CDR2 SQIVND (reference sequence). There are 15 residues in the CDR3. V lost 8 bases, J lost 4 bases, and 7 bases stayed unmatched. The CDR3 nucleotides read TGTGCCAGTGGGGGCGGGACTAGCGGTTACAATGAGCAGTTCTTC. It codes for CASGGGTSGYNEQFF. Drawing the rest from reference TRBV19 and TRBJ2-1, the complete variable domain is DGGITQSPKYLFRKEGQNVTLSCEQNLNHDAMYWYRQDPGQGLRLIYYSQIVNDFQKGDIAEGYSVSREKKESFPLTVTSAQKNPTAFYLCASGGGTSGYNEQFFGPGTRLTVL.

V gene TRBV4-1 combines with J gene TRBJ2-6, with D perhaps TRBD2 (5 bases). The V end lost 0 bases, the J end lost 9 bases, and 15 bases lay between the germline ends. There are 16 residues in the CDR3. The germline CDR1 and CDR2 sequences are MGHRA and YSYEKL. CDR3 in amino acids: CASSQDTGLGVNVLTF. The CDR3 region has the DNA TGCGCCAGCAGCCAAGATACGGGGTTGGGAGTCAACGTCCTGACTTTC.

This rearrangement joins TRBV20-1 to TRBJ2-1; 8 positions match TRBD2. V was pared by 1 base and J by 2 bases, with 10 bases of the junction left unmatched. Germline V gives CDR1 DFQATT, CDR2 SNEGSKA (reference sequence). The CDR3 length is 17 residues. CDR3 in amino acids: CSARVQREIGPYNEQFF. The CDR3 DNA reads TGCAGTGCTAGAGTACAGCGGGAGATTGGACCCTACAATGAGCAGTTCTTC.

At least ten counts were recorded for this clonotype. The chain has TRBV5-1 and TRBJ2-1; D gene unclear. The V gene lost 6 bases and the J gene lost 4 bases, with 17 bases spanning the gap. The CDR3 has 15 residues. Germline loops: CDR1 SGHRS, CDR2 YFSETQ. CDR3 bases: TGCGCCAGCACTTATGAGGCAGCCGGTTACAATGAGCAGTTCTTC. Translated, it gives CASTYEAAGYNEQFF.

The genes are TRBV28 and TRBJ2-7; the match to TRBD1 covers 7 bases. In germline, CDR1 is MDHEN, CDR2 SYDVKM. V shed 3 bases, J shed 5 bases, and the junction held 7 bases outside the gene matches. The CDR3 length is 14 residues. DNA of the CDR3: TGTGCCAGCAGTTTTGAGGGGGCTTTCGACGAGCAGTACTTC. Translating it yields CASSFEGAFDEQYF.

The CDR3 sequence is CASGQGGMANYGYTF. The CDR3 DNA sequence: TGTGCCAGTGGACAGGGTGGAATGGCTAACTATGGCTACACCTTC. The chain recombines TRBV7-9 with TRBJ1-2, with 8 bases lining up with TRBD1. CDR3 size: 15 residues. Germline CDR1 and CDR2: SEHNR and FQNEAQ (reference sequence). Unmatched junction bases numbered 9, after V lost 9 bases and J lost 0 bases.

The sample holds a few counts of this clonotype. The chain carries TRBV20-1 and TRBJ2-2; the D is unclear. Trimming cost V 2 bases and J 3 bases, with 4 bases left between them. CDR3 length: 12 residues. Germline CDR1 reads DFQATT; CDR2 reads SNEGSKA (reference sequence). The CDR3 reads CSARLYTGELFF. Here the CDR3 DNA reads TGCAGTGCTAGACTTTACACCGGGGAGCTGTTTTTT.

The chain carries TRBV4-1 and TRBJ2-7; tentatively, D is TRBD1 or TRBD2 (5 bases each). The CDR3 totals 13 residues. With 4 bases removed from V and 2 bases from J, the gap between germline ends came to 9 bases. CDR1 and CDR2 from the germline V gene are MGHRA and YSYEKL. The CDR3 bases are TGCGCCAGCAGCCGGGGGTTTCCCTACGAGCAGTACTTC. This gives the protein CASSRGFPYEQYF.

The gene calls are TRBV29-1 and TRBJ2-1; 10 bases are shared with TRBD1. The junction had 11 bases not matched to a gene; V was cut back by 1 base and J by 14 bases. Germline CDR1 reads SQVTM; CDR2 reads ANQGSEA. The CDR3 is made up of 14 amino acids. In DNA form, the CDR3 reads TGCAGCGTTGAAGCCGGGACAGGGGTTTTCGAGGAGTTCTTC. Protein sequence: CSVEAGTGVFEEFF.

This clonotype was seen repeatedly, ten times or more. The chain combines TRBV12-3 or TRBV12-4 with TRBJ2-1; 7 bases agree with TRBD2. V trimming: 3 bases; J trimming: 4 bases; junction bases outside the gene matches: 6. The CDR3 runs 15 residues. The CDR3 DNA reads TGTGCCAGCAGTTTTAGGCTAGCGGTATACAATGAGCAGTTCTTC. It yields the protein CASSFRLAVYNEQFF.

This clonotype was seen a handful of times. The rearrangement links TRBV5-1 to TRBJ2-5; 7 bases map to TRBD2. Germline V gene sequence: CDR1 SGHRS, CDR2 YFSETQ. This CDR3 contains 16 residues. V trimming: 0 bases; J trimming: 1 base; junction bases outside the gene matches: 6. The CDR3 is CASSLAGGSPQETQYF. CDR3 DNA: TGCGCCAGCAGCTTGGCCGGGGGGAGCCCCCAAGAGACCCAGTACTTC.

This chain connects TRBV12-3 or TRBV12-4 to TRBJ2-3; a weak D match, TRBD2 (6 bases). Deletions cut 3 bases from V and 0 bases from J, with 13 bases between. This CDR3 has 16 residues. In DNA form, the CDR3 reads TGTGCCAGCAGTTTTGGGTCCGGGGGAAGCACAGATACGCAGTATTTT. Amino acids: CASSFGSGGSTDTQYF.

In nucleotides, the CDR3 is TGTGCCAGCAGCTTGGTAACTAGCGGAGCCCCCCATGGCACCGGGGAGCTGTTTTTT. Amino acid sequence: CASSLVTSGAPHGTGELFF. The V gene is TRBV5-4, the J gene TRBJ2-2; 8 bases agree with TRBD2. The CDR3 length is 19 residues. Germline V gene sequence: CDR1 SGHNT, CDR2 YYREEE (reference sequence). J lost 4 bases, V lost 0 bases, and 14 bases had no gene match.

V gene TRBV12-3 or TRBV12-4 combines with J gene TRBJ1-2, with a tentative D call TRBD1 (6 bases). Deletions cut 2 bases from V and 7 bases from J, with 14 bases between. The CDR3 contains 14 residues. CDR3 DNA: TGTGCCAGCAGTTTAACTTCGGGGGCGGGTGGCTACACCTTC. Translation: CASSLTSGAGGYTF.